Listed below are T cell receptor beta chains from one sample, sequenced in a study of control samples from healthy donors and cancer patients. Generated by immunoSEQ multiplex PCR, the TCRdb table keeps only in-frame clones and is missing some. The table has around 140,000 clones, roughly 92% seen once. The sequencing sample was made of blood. Receptors were obtained from a man between 18 and 29 years old in good health. CDR3s include the opening cysteine and the closing phenylalanine or tryptophan. Fields, in order: J gene, V gene, D gene, clone size, CDR3 protein, CDR3 DNA. A D gene is named only where the DNA matches it firmly. Clone size is stated in some rows and not others, as once, few, many or a class when expanded.

TRBJ2-2 | TRBV6-5 | TRBD1 | - | CATRQSRTGTGELFF | TGTGCCACTCGCCAAAGTAGGACAGGGACCGGGGAGCTGTTTTTT
TRBJ1-1 | TRBV6-5 | - | once | CASRNSLNTEAFF | TGTGCCAGCAGGAACAGCCTGAACACTGAAGCTTTCTTT
TRBJ2-2 | TRBV19 | - | - | CASSPQGTGTGELFF | TGTGCCAGTAGCCCACAGGGTACCGGGACCGGGGAGCTGTTTTTT
TRBJ2-5 | TRBV5-4 | - | - | CASSHPQETQYF | TGTGCCAGCAGCCACCCGCAAGAGACCCAGTACTTC
TRBJ1-4 | TRBV29-1 | - | - | CSARGTPQGEKLFF | TGCAGCGCCCGGGGAACACCGCAGGGGGAAAAACTGTTTTTT
TRBJ2-5 | TRBV7-9 | - | - | CASSLVAPQETQYF | TGTGCCAGCAGCTTAGTTGCCCCCCAGGAGACCCAGTACTTC
TRBJ1-5 | TRBV7-9 | - | - | CASSYSGESNQPQHF | TGTGCCAGCAGCTACAGTGGGGAAAGCAATCAGCCCCAGCATTTT
TRBJ2-2 | TRBV12-3/TRBV12-4 | - | - | CASSSGGELFF | TGTGCCAGCAGTTCGGGCGGGGAGCTGTTTTTT
TRBJ2-7 | TRBV5-1 | - | - | CASDLGVSTTIYEQYF | TGCGCCAGCGACTTAGGAGTCTCCACAACAATCTACGAGCAGTACTTC
TRBJ1-2 | TRBV29-1 | - | - | CSVPAFVYGYTF | TGCAGCGTTCCCGCTTTTGTCTATGGCTACACCTTC
TRBJ1-5 | TRBV19 | TRBD1 | - | CASRQGASNQPQHF | TGTGCCAGTAGGCAGGGGGCAAGCAATCAGCCCCAGCATTTT
TRBJ2-7 | TRBV18 | - | - | CASLLDRTASYEQYF | TGTGCCAGCCTCCTGGACCGGACAGCCTCCTACGAGCAGTACTTC
TRBJ1-6 | TRBV5-1 | - | - | CASSWRTDNSPLHF | TGCGCCAGCAGCTGGCGGACAGATAATTCACCCCTCCACTTT
TRBJ2-1 | TRBV10-3 | - | few | CAISDRGAGNEQFF | TGTGCCATCAGTGACAGGGGGGCCGGCAATGAGCAGTTCTTC
TRBJ1-2 | TRBV25-1 | - | once | CASSEFPIHGYTF | TGTGCCAGCAGTGAATTTCCCATCCATGGCTACACCTTC
TRBJ2-3 | TRBV4-1 | - | - | CASSLGVISDTQYF | TGCGCCAGCAGCTTGGGGGTAATTTCGGATACGCAGTATTTT
TRBJ2-5 | TRBV5-4 | TRBD2 | - | CASSNDLLAGRETQYF | TGTGCCAGCAGCAATGATCTTCTAGCGGGGAGGGAGACCCAGTACTTC
TRBJ1-1 | TRBV30 | TRBD1 | - | CAWSAHCFGQGITEAFF | TGTGCCTGGAGTGCCCATTGTTTCGGACAGGGTATCACTGAAGCTTTCTTT
TRBJ1-3 | TRBV3-1/TRBV3-2 | TRBD1 | - | CASSRQGRSGNTIYF | TGTGCCAGCAGCCGACAGGGGCGCTCTGGAAACACCATATATTTT
TRBJ1-1 | TRBV5-6 | TRBD1 | - | CASSFYRGLTTEAFF | TGTGCCAGCAGCTTCTACAGGGGGCTGACCACTGAAGCTTTCTTT
TRBJ1-2 | TRBV2 | - | - | CASTNTYGYTF | TGTGCCAGCACCAACACCTATGGCTACACCTTC
TRBJ1-4 | TRBV18 | TRBD1 | once | CASSPQAGGTATNEKLFF | TGTGCCAGCTCACCTCAGGCAGGGGGCACCGCAACTAATGAAAAACTGTTTTTT
TRBJ2-3 | TRBV3-1/TRBV3-2 | - | - | CASSQGLTITDTQYF | TGTGCCAGCAGCCAAGGGCTGACTATCACAGATACGCAGTATTTT
TRBJ2-2 | TRBV4-1 | TRBD2 | - | CASSQTPGLADTGELFF | TGCGCCAGCAGCCAAACCCCGGGGCTAGCGGACACCGGGGAGCTGTTTTTT
TRBJ1-2 | TRBV5-6 | - | - | CASSLGTEYGYTF | TGTGCCAGCAGCTTGGGGACAGAATATGGCTACACCTTC
TRBJ1-1 | TRBV7-9 | - | - | CASSLVRGLGTEAFF | TGTGCCAGCAGCTTAGTGCGGGGGCTGGGCACTGAAGCTTTCTTT
TRBJ2-5 | TRBV10-1 | - | - | CASGQETQYF | TGCGCCAGCGGCCAAGAGACCCAGTACTTC
TRBJ2-2 | TRBV4-1 | - | - | CASSQDRDTGELFF | TGCGCCAGCAGCCAAGACAGGGACACCGGGGAGCTGTTTTTT
TRBJ1-4 | TRBV10-3 | - | - | CATRQTTNEKLFF | TGTGCCACCAGACAGACAACTAATGAAAAACTGTTTTTT
TRBJ2-2 | TRBV4-1 | - | - | CASSLGTLTGELFF | TGCGCCAGCAGCCTCGGGACACTCACCGGGGAGCTGTTTTTT
TRBJ1-1 | TRBV12-3/TRBV12-4 | - | once | CASSQTVNTEAFF | TGTGCCAGCAGTCAGACAGTGAACACTGAAGCTTTCTTT
TRBJ2-7 | TRBV5-4 | TRBD1 | - | CASRRPGTGEEQYF | TGTGCCAGCAGACGTCCCGGGACAGGGGAGGAGCAGTACTTC
TRBJ2-2 | TRBV7-9 | - | - | CAGSLYTDNTGELFF | TGTGCCGGCAGCTTATACACGGATAACACCGGGGAGCTGTTTTTT
TRBJ1-2 | TRBV4-1 | - | - | CASSQVGQLSGYTF | TGCGCCAGCAGCCAGGTTGGCCAGCTCTCTGGCTACACCTTC
TRBJ1-3 | TRBV9 | TRBD1 | - | CASSVDADRAIGNTIYF | TGTGCCAGCAGCGTGGATGCGGACAGGGCCATTGGAAACACCATATATTTT
TRBJ2-3 | TRBV14 | TRBD2 | - | CASRLSGATDTQYF | TGTGCCAGCAGACTTAGCGGGGCCACAGATACGCAGTATTTT
TRBJ1-1 | TRBV3-1/TRBV3-2 | - | - | CASSQDRGRRLNTEAFF | TGTGCCAGCAGCCAAGATCGGGGCAGGCGCTTGAACACTGAAGCTTTCTTT
TRBJ1-5 | TRBV5-6 | - | - | CASSDGGILSNQPQHF | TGTGCCAGCAGCGATGGGGGGATTCTGAGCAATCAGCCCCAGCATTTT
TRBJ2-7 | TRBV9 | - | - | CASSPKHARVVEQYF | TGTGCCAGCAGCCCCAAACACGCCCGAGTAGTTGAGCAGTACTTC
TRBJ2-3 | TRBV5-1 | TRBD2 | - | CASKQSGGAADTQYF | TGCGCCAGCAAACAGAGCGGGGGGGCCGCAGATACGCAGTATTTT
TRBJ1-3 | TRBV27 | - | - | CASSLSGTGNTIYF | TGTGCCAGCAGTTTATCCGGGACTGGAAACACCATATATTTT
TRBJ1-5 | TRBV2 | - | - | CASSEGGPHQPQHF | TGTGCCAGCAGTGAAGGTGGTCCCCATCAGCCCCAGCATTTT
TRBJ1-2 | TRBV19 | TRBD1 | - | CASTHSPGQGGSYGYTF | TGTGCCAGTACGCATAGCCCCGGACAGGGTGGGAGTTATGGCTACACCTTC
TRBJ2-3 | TRBV4-1 | - | - | CASSQHGTSTDTQYF | TGCGCCAGCAGCCAACACGGGACTAGCACAGATACGCAGTATTTT
TRBJ1-2 | TRBV6-6 | - | - | CASSYTRRADYGYTF | TGTGCCAGCAGTTACACACGACGGGCTGACTATGGCTACACCTTC
TRBJ1-4 | TRBV3-1/TRBV3-2 | - | few | CASSQDSQANEKLFF | TGTGCCAGCAGCCAAGATTCACAGGCTAATGAAAAACTGTTTTTT
TRBJ2-5 | TRBV2 | - | - | CASSELRVQETQYF | TGTGCCAGCAGTGAACTCAGGGTACAAGAGACCCAGTACTTC
TRBJ2-3 | TRBV24-1 | TRBD2 | once | CATSSRGLAGSSTDTQYF | TGTGCCACCAGTTCCCGCGGACTAGCGGGTTCGAGCACAGATACGCAGTATTTT
TRBJ2-7 | TRBV30 | TRBD1 | once | CAWSDGQVGQYF | TGTGCCTGGAGTGACGGACAGGTGGGGCAGTACTTC
TRBJ1-2 | TRBV5-4 | - | - | CASSFRTSTNNYGYTF | TGTGCCAGCAGCTTTCGTACATCCACAAATAACTATGGCTACACCTTC
TRBJ2-3 | TRBV6-5 | - | - | CASSPRTEITDTQYF | TGTGCCAGCAGTCCCAGGACAGAGATCACAGATACGCAGTATTTT